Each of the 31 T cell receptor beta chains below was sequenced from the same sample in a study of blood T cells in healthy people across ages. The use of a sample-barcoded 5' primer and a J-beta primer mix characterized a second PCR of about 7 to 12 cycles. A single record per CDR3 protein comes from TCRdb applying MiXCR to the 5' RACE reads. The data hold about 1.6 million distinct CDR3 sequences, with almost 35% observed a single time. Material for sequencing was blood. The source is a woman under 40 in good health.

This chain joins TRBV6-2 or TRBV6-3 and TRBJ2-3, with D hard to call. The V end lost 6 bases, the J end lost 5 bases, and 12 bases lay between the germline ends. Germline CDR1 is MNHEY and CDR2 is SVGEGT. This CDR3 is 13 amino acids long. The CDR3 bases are TGTGCCAGCAGAGACGTAGCCGGAGATACGCAGTATTTT. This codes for CASRDVAGDTQYF.

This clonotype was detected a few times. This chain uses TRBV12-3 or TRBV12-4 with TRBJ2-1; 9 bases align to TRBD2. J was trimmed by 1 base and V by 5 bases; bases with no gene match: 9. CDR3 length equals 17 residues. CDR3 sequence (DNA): TGTGCCAGCAGTCCCCCACGCGGGAGGGAGTCCTACAATGAGCAGTTCTTC. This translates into CASSPPRGRESYNEQFF.

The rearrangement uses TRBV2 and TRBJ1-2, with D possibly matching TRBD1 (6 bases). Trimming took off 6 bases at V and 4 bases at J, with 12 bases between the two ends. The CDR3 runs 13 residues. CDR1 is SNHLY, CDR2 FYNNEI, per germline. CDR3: CASSEQGTYGYTF. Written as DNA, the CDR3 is TGTGCCAGCAGCGAACAGGGAACCTATGGCTACACCTTC.

The CDR3 sequence is CSAPRRGQSYGYTF. For the CDR3, the DNA is TGCAGTGCTCCCCGCCGGGGACAGAGCTATGGCTACACCTTC. This chain links TRBV20-1 with TRBJ1-2, with 7 bases lining up with TRBD1. The length of the CDR3 is 14 residues. The germline gives CDR1 DFQATT, CDR2 SNEGSKA (reference sequence). V lost 5 bases to trimming and J lost 4 bases; unmatched junction nucleotides: 10.

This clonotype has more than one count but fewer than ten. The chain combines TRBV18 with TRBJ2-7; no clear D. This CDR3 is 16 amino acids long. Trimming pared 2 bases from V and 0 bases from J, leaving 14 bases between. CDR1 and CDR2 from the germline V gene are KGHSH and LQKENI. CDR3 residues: CASSPVNTESSYEQYF. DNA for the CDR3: TGTGCCAGCTCACCAGTGAATACAGAGAGCTCCTACGAGCAGTACTTC. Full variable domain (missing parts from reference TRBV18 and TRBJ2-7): NAGVMQNPRHLVRRRGQEARLRCSPMKGHSHVYWYRQLPEEGLKFMVYLQKENIIDESGMPKERFSAEFPKEGPSILRIQQVVRGDSAAYFCASSPVNTESSYEQYFGPGTRLTVT.

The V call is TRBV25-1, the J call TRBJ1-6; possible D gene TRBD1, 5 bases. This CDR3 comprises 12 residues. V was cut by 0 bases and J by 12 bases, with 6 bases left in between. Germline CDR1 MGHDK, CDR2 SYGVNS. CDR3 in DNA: TGTGCCAGCAGTGAATACGGGGGACCCCTCCACTTT. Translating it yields CASSEYGGPLHF.

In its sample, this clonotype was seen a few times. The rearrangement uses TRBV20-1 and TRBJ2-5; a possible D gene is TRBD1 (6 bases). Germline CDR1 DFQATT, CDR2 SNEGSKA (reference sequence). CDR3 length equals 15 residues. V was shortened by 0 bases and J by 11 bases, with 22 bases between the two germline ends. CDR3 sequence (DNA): TGCAGTGCTAGAGACCCCCGGGACATTACGGAGGAGCAGTACTTC. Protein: CSARDPRDITEEQYF.

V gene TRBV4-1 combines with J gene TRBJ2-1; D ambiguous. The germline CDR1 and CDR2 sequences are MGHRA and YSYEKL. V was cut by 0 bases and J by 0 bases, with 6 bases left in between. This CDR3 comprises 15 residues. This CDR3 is CASSQEIPSYNEQFF. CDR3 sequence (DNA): TGCGCCAGCAGCCAAGAAATCCCCTCCTACAATGAGCAGTTCTTC.

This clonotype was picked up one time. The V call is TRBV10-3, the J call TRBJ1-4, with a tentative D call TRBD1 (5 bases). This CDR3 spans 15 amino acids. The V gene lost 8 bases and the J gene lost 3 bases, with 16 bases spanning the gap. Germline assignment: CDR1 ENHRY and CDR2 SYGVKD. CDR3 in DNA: TGTGCCATCGGGGCAGGAAAGTCGGCTAATGAAAAACTGTTTTTT. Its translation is CAIGAGKSANEKLFF.

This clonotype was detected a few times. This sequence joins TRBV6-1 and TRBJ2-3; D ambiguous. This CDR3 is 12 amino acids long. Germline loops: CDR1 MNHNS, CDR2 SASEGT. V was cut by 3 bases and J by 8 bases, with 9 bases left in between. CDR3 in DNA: TGTGCCAGCAGTGAGGCGGCTGTTACGCAGTATTTT. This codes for CASSEAAVTQYF.

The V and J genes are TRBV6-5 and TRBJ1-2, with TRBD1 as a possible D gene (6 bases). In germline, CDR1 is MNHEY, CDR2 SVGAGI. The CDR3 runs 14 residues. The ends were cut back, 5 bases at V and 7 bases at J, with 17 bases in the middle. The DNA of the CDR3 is TGTGCCAGCAGTCCTTCGGGGGGGCGCGGTGGCTACACCTTC. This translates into CASSPSGGRGGYTF.

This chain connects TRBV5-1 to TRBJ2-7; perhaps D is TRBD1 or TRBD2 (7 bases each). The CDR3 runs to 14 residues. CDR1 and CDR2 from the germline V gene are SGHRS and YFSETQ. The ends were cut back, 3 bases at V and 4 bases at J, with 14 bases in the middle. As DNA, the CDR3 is TGCGCCAGCAGCTGGGAGGGACAGTCGTACGAGCAGTACTTC. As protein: CASSWEGQSYEQYF. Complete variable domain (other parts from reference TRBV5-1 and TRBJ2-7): KAGVTQTPRYLIKTRGQQVTLSCSPISGHRSVSWYQQTPGQGLQFLFEYFSETQRNKGNFPGRFSGRQFSNSRSEMNVSTLELGDSALYLCASSWEGQSYEQYFGPGTRLTVT.

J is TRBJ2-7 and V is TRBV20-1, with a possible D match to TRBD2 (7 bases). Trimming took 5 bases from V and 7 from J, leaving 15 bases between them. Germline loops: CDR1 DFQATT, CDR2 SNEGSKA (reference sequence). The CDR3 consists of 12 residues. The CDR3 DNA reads TGCAGTGCTCGCACGGGGGGCCGGGAGCAGTACTTC. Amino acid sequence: CSARTGGREQYF.

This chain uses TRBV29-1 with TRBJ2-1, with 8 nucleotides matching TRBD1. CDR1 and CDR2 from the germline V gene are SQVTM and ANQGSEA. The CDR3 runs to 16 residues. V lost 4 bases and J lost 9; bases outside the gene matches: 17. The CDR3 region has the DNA TGCAGCGTTGTGGTTTTTTTCGGGACAGGCAAGGGTGAGCAGTTCTTC. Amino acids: CSVVVFFGTGKGEQFF.

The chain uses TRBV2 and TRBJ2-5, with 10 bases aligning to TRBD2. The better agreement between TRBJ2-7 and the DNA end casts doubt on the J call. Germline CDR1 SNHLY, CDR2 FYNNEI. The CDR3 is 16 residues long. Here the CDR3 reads CASRDPLSGRPHEQYF. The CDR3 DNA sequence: TGTGCCAGCAGAGACCCACTTAGCGGGAGGCCCCACGAGCAGTACTTC.

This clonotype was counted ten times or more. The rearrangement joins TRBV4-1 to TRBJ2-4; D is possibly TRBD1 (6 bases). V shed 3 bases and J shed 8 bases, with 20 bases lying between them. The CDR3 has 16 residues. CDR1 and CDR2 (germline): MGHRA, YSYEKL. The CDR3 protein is CASSHEPGRGGHIQYF. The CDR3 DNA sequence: TGCGCCAGCAGCCACGAACCGGGACGAGGGGGTCACATTCAGTACTTC.

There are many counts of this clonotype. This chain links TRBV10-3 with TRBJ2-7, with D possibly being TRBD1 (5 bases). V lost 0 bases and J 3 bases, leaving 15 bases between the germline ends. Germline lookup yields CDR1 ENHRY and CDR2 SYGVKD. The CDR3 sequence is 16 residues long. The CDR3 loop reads CAISESVRANFYEQYF. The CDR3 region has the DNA TGTGCCATCAGTGAGTCCGTCAGGGCGAATTTCTACGAGCAGTACTTC.

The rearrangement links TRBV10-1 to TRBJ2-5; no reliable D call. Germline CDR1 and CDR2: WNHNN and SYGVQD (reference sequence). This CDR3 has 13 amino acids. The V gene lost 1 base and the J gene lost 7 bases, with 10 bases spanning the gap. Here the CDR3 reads CASSEWVSGTQYF. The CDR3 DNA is TGCGCCAGCAGTGAGTGGGTGTCGGGGACCCAGTACTTC.

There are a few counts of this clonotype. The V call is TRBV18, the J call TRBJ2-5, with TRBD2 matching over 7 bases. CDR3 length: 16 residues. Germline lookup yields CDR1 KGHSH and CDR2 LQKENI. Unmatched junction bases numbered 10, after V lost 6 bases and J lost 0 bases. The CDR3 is CASSPRDGRYQETQYF. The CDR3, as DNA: TGTGCCAGCTCGCCTCGGGACGGGAGGTACCAAGAGACCCAGTACTTC.

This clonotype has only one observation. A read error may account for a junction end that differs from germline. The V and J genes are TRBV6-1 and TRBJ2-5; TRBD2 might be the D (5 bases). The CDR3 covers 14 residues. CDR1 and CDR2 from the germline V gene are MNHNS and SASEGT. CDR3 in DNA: TGTACCAGCAGTGAAGCCTCGGGCGGGGAGACCCAGTACTTC. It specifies CTSSEASGGETQYF.

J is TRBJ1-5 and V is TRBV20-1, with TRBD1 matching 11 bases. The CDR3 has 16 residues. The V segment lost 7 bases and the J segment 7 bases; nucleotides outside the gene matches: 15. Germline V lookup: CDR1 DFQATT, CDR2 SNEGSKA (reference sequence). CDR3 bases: TGCAGTGTGGACAGGGGGCGTCAGGACTTGGGGCAGCCCCAGCATTTT. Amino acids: CSVDRGRQDLGQPQHF.

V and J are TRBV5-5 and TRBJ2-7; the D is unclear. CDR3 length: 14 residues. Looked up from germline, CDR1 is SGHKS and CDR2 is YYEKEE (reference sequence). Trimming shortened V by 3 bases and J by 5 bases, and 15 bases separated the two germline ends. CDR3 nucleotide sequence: TGTGCCAGCAGCTCGGGCGCTATGCGTAACGAGCAGTACTTC. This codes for CASSSGAMRNEQYF.

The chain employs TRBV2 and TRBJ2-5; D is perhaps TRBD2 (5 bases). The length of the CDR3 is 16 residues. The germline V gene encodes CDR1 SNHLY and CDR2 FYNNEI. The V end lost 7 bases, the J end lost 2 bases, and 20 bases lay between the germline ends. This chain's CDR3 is CASKSRELAIQETQYF. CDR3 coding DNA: TGTGCCAGCAAGTCCCGGGAACTCGCTATACAAGAGACCCAGTACTTC.

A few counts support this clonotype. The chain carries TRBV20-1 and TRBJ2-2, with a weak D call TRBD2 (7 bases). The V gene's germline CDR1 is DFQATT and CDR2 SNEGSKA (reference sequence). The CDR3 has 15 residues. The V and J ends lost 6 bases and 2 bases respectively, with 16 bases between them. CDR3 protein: CSAPKAGANTGELFF. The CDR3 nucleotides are TGCAGTGCCCCGAAGGCGGGGGCCAACACCGGGGAGCTGTTTTTT.

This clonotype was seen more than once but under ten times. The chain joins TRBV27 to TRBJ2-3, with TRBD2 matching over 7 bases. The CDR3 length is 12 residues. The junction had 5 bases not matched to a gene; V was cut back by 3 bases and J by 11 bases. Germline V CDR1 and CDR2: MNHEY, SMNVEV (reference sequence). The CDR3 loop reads CASSFLGGKQYF. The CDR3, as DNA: TGTGCCAGCAGTTTCCTGGGGGGGAAGCAGTATTTT.

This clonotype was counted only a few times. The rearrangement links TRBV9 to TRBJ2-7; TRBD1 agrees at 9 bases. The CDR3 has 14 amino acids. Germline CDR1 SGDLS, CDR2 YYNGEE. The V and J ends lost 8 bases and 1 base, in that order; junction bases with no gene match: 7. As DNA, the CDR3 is TGTGCCAGTGCGCGGGGGACAGGGTCCTACGAGCAGTACTTC. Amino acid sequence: CASARGTGSYEQYF.

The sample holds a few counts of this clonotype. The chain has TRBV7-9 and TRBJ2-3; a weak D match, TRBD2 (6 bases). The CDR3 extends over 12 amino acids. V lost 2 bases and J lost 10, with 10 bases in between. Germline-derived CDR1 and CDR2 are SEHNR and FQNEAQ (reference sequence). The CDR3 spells CASSLSSVAQYF. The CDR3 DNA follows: TGTGCCAGCAGCTTATCTAGCGTCGCGCAGTATTTT.

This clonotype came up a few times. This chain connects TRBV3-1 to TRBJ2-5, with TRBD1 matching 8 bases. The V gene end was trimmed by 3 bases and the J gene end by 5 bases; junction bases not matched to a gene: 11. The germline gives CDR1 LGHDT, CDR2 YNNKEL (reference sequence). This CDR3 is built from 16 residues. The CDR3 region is CASSQYSQGASETQYF. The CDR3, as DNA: TGTGCCAGCAGCCAGTACTCTCAGGGGGCCTCGGAGACCCAGTACTTC.

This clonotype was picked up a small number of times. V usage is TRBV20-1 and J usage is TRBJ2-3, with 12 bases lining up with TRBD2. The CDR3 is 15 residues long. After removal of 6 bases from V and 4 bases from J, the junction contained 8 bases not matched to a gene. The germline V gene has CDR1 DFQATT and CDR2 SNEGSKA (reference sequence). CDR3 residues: CSAPAGTSGPDTQYF. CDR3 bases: TGCAGTGCCCCGGCCGGGACTAGCGGGCCAGATACGCAGTATTTT.

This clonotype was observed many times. The CDR3 DNA sequence: TGCGCCAGCAGCCAAGAGGGGTTGGAGGCGAATGAGCAGTTCTTC. Translated: CASSQEGLEANEQFF. The chain combines TRBV4-1 with TRBJ2-1; D is perhaps TRBD2 (5 bases). The CDR3 is 15 residues long. Germline CDR1 and CDR2: MGHRA and YSYEKL. V was clipped by 0 bases and J by 7 bases, with 13 bases between them.

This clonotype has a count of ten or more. The CDR3 sequence: CASSWVGGTQETQYF. CDR3 coding DNA: TGTGCCAGCAGCTGGGTAGGGGGGACCCAAGAGACCCAGTACTTC. The V and J genes are TRBV3-1 and TRBJ2-5, with D perhaps assigned TRBD1 or TRBD2 (6 bases each). The CDR3 covers 15 residues. Per germline, CDR1 LGHDT and CDR2 YNNKEL (reference sequence). V lost 5 bases and J 1 base, leaving 14 bases between the germline ends.